The 20 T cell receptor beta chains in this list originate from one sample, sequenced in a study of vaccination effects on CD4 cells after COVID-19. These receptors' antigens are unknown. Sequenced by immunoSEQ multiplex PCR; TCRdb stores in-frame clones only, minus some. The table has more than 25,000 clones, 80% seen once. With the ViraFEST assay, the study expanded antigen-specific CD4+ T cells using viral peptide pools, then sequenced them. At the end of about ten days of culture, CD4+ T cells were isolated. BNT162b2 vaccine or mRNA-1273 vaccine was given to participants in two doses. The sample consisted of CD4+ T cells from PBMCs cultured with SARS-CoV-2 spike peptides, taken after COVID-19 vaccination. These receptors all come from a human donor who received a COVID-19 vaccine. Some clones in this sample may be carry-over from other donors' samples.

This clone was seen only a few times. This chain links TRBV10-1 with TRBJ1-6, with 7 nucleotides matching TRBD1. CDR3 size: 14 residues. CDR1 and CDR2 from the germline V gene are WNHNN and SYGVQD (reference sequence). V trimming: 10 bases; J trimming: 7 bases; junction bases outside the gene matches: 10. The CDR3 nucleotides are TGCGCCACCCCAGACAGGGCCGGGAATTCACCCCTCCACTTT. This codes for CATPDRAGNSPLHF.

This clone was recorded once. This rearrangement joins TRBV19 to TRBJ2-4; tentative D call: TRBD1 (6 bases). Per germline, CDR1 LNHDA and CDR2 SQIVND (reference sequence). The ends were cut back, 3 bases at V and 4 bases at J, with 10 bases in the middle. CDR3 size: 14 residues. CDR3 loop: CASSISRGKNIQYF. In nucleotides, the CDR3 is TGTGCCAGTAGTATCTCCAGGGGAAAAAACATTCAGTACTTC.

The chain recombines TRBV18 with TRBJ1-6; tentatively, D is TRBD1 (6 bases). Trimming pared 6 bases from V and 7 bases from J, leaving 13 bases between. The CDR3 extends over 14 amino acids. CDR1 and CDR2 (germline): KGHSH, LQKENI. The chain's CDR3 is CASSLAGENSPLHF. CDR3 sequence (DNA): TGTGCCAGCTCTCTTGCAGGGGAGAATTCACCCCTCCACTTT.

CDR3 bases: TGCGCCAGCAGGACGGTTATAGCTCAAGAGACCCAGTACTTC. The encoded protein is CASRTVIAQETQYF. V is TRBV5-1 and J is TRBJ2-5; D gene ambiguous. Germline lookup yields CDR1 SGHRS and CDR2 YFSETQ. The CDR3 is 14 amino acids. V was pared by 5 bases and J by 2 bases, with 13 bases between.

The rearrangement uses TRBV5-1 and TRBJ2-7, with 8 bases identical to TRBD1. The CDR3 sequence is 14 residues long. After removal of 3 bases from V and 7 bases from J, the junction contained 9 bases not matched to a gene. Germline CDR1 reads SGHRS; CDR2 reads YFSETQ. For the CDR3, the DNA is TGCGCCAGCAGCTCGGGCCAGGGGGCGCAGGAGCAGTACGTC. Protein product: CASSSGQGAQEQYV.

V gene TRBV18 combines with J gene TRBJ2-2; D not certain. V gave up 8 bases and J gave up 2 bases, with 12 bases separating them. Germline CDR1 reads KGHSH; CDR2 reads LQKENI. There are 14 residues in the CDR3. The CDR3 nucleotides read TGTGCCAGCGCGTCGACATTAAACACCGGGGAGCTGTTTTTT. Protein product: CASASTLNTGELFF.

The gene calls are TRBV10-1 and TRBJ2-5, with a weak D call TRBD2 (6 bases). V lost 5 bases to trimming and J lost 5 bases, with 15 bases between them. The CDR3 loop spans 14 amino acids. Germline V gene data show CDR1 as WNHNN and CDR2 as SYGVQD (reference sequence). In DNA, the CDR3 is TGCGCCAGCAGTAGCGGGCAGGACCTTGAGACCCAGTACTTC. Translation: CASSSGQDLETQYF.

The chain uses TRBV6-5 and TRBJ2-7; TRBD2 is a possible D gene (5 bases). V was shortened by 5 bases and J by 6 bases, with 17 bases between the two germline ends. CDR3 length: 14 amino acids. Germline lookup yields CDR1 MNHEY and CDR2 SVGAGI. CDR3 sequence (DNA): TGTGCCAGCAGTAATGGACGCCCCAGCGGCGAGCAGTACGTC. This translates into CASSNGRPSGEQYV.

This chain links TRBV6-1 with TRBJ2-5; D possibly corresponds to TRBD2 (7 bases). Trimming left V 0 bases short and J 5 bases short, with 13 bases between. The CDR3 runs 15 residues. The germline V gene has CDR1 MNHNS and CDR2 SASEGT. The CDR3 DNA is TGTGCCAGCAGTGAAGCCCACGGGGGGCGGGAGACCCAGTACTTC. Its translation is CASSEAHGGRETQYF.

This clone was found a few times. The chain combines TRBV2 with TRBJ2-3; D assignment may be TRBD1 or TRBD2 (5 bases each). The germline V gene has CDR1 SNHLY and CDR2 FYNNEI. The CDR3 covers 15 residues. V lost 4 bases and J lost 0, with 11 bases in between. The CDR3 coding sequence is TGTGCCAGCAGTGTTTGGGGGAAAAGCACAGATACGCAGTATTTT. The encoded protein is CASSVWGKSTDTQYF.

This clone has just one count. This sequence joins TRBV2 and TRBJ2-3, with 9 bases identical to TRBD2. The CDR3 is 16 residues long. The V and J ends lost 5 bases and 2 bases, in that order; junction bases with no gene match: 8. Per the germline V gene, CDR1 is SNHLY and CDR2 is FYNNEI. This CDR3 reads CASSRERGDNTDTQYF. The DNA for the CDR3 is TGTGCCAGCAGTAGGGAGCGGGGGGACAACACAGATACGCAGTATTTT.

V and J are TRBV6-5 and TRBJ1-4; D possibly corresponds to TRBD1 (6 bases). Trimming removed 6 bases at V and 7 bases at J, with 9 bases between. The germline V gene has CDR1 MNHEY and CDR2 SVGAGI. This CDR3 has 12 residues. The CDR3 sequence: CASRRDTEKLFF. CDR3 nucleotide sequence: TGTGCCAGCAGGAGGGACACTGAAAAACTGTTTTTT.

The table lists this clone with a few counts. This chain joins TRBV2 and TRBJ1-3; D not resolved. The CDR3 has 13 residues. Trimming took 7 bases from V and 0 from J, leaving 7 bases between them. From germline, CDR1 is SNHLY and CDR2 FYNNEI. Here the CDR3 reads CASTPFSGNTIYF. The CDR3 nucleotides read TGTGCCAGCACCCCCTTCTCTGGAAACACCATATATTTT.

This chain links TRBV10-1 with TRBJ2-1; TRBD1 aligns across 10 bases. Looked up from germline, CDR1 is WNHNN and CDR2 is SYGVQD (reference sequence). Losses at the gene ends were 6 bases for V and 2 bases for J; bases not matched to a gene: 4. The CDR3 totals 15 residues. CDR3 residues: CASRPGTGAYNEQFF. CDR3 nucleotides: TGCGCCAGCAGACCCGGGACAGGGGCCTACAATGAGCAGTTCTTC.

The chain employs TRBV11-2 and TRBJ2-3; TRBD2 is a possible D gene (6 bases). The CDR3 consists of 14 residues. From germline, CDR1 is SGHAT and CDR2 FQNNGV. V lost 7 bases and J 1 base, leaving 12 bases between the germline ends. The CDR3, as DNA: TGTGCCAGCACGCGGGGCTTAGGCACAGATACGCAGTATTTT. This encodes CASTRGLGTDTQYF.

The V and J genes are TRBV19 and TRBJ1-1, with D perhaps TRBD1 (6 bases). Germline CDR1 and CDR2: LNHDA and SQIVND (reference sequence). The CDR3 contains 13 residues. Between the trimmed V and J ends, which lost 5 bases and 1 base, there was a span of 8 bases. This CDR3 reads CASSGQRNTEAFF. The CDR3 nucleotides read TGTGCCAGTAGTGGACAGAGGAACACTGAAGCTTTCTTT.

The chain has TRBV28 and TRBJ1-3; TRBD1 is a possible D gene (5 bases). Trimming shortened V by 6 bases and J by 2 bases, and 17 bases separated the two germline ends. Germline V gene lookup returns CDR1 MDHEN and CDR2 SYDVKM. This CDR3 contains 16 residues. The CDR3 DNA reads as TGTGCCAGCAGCCGTACTGGGGCTATCCCTGGAAACACCATATATTTT. Its translation is CASSRTGAIPGNTIYF.

The chain carries TRBV24-1 and TRBJ2-4; D not resolved. The V end was cut by 8 bases, the J end by 0 bases, with 10 bases between. This CDR3 contains 14 residues. Per germline, CDR1 KGHDR and CDR2 SFDVKD. CDR3 DNA: TGTGCCACCAAGTACCGCATAGCCAAAAACATTCAGTACTTC. This encodes CATKYRIAKNIQYF.

This clone has a handful of counts. This chain joins TRBV27 and TRBJ1-2, with TRBD1 identical over 9 bases. CDR1 and CDR2 from the germline V gene are MNHEY and SMNVEV (reference sequence). The CDR3 extends over 17 amino acids. The V and J ends lost 1 base and 4 bases, in that order; junction bases with no gene match: 10. The CDR3 loop is CASSLWGTGTTAYGYTF. For the CDR3, the DNA is TGTGCCAGCAGTTTATGGGGGACAGGGACGACGGCCTATGGCTACACCTTC.

The rearrangement links TRBV19 to TRBJ1-5; TRBD1 matches at 8 bases. Germline V gene data show CDR1 as LNHDA and CDR2 as SQIVND (reference sequence). V lost 4 bases to trimming and J lost 3 bases; unmatched junction nucleotides: 8. CDR3 length equals 16 residues. CDR3 in amino acids: CASSTPTGALNQPQHF. The CDR3 DNA follows: TGTGCCAGTAGTACACCGACAGGGGCCCTCAATCAGCCCCAGCATTTT. The complete variable domain, with remaining parts taken from reference TRBV19 and TRBJ1-5, reads DGGITQSPKYLFRKEGQNVTLSCEQNLNHDAMYWYRQDPGQGLRLIYYSQIVNDFQKGDIAEGYSVSREKKESFPLTVTSAQKNPTAFYLCASSTPTGALNQPQHFGDGTRLSIL.